One and the same sample provided the 20 T cell receptor beta chains below, sequenced in a study of lymphopenia after photon versus proton radiotherapy. Using immunoSEQ multiplex PCR, the repertoire was profiled, and TCRdb retains in-frame clones only, with some absent. The sample has 37,000 or so clones, 85% to 90% seen once. The input for sequencing was peripheral blood, taken from a patient treated with photon-based radiotherapy. The receptors were sampled from a man aged 50 or older with gastric cancer.

The chain joins TRBV7-2 to TRBJ2-2; D is unclear. The CDR3 sequence is 13 residues long. CDR1 and CDR2 (germline): SGHTA, FQGNSA. The V and J ends lost 5 bases and 4 bases respectively, with 8 bases between them. The CDR3: CASSGTLTGELFF. DNA of the CDR3: TGTGCCAGCAGCGGTACACTCACCGGGGAGCTGTTTTTT.

The genes are TRBV27 and TRBJ2-7; D is undetermined. CDR1 is MNHEY and CDR2 is SMNVEV in the germline V gene (reference sequence). There are 14 residues in the CDR3. Trimming left V 3 bases short and J 4 bases short, with 13 bases between. The CDR3 DNA follows: TGTGCCAGCAGTTTGTATCCTAAGGCGTACGAGCAGTACTTC. This codes for CASSLYPKAYEQYF.

The chain links TRBV21-1 to TRBJ2-5; whether TRBD2, the table's D call, matches the DNA was not checked. TRBV21-1 is given as a pseudogene. The CDR3 totals 14 residues. This chain's CDR3 is CASSKFNFWETQYF. In DNA, the CDR3 is TGTGCCAGCAGCAAATTTAACTTCTGGGAGACCCAGTACTTC.

The rearrangement links TRBV6-1 to TRBJ2-3, with 10 bases matching TRBD2. Per the germline V gene, CDR1 is MNHNS and CDR2 is SASEGT. Germline trimming cut 10 bases from V and 1 base from J; bases unmatched to any gene: 5. The CDR3 has 14 amino acids. The CDR3 here is CATSLAGGTDTQYF. Written as DNA, the CDR3 is TGTGCCACTTCGCTAGCGGGAGGCACAGATACGCAGTATTTT.

The chain employs TRBV18 and TRBJ2-5; D is unresolved. In germline, CDR1 is KGHSH, CDR2 LQKENI. V was trimmed by 1 base and J by 5 bases, leaving 5 bases between them. The length of the CDR3 is 12 residues. CDR3 sequence reads: CASSPQPETQYF. CDR3 nucleotides: TGTGCCAGCTCACCACAGCCTGAGACCCAGTACTTC.

This clone was detected once. The gene calls are TRBV28 and TRBJ2-7; D may be TRBD1 (5 bases). CDR1 and CDR2 (germline): MDHEN, SYDVKM. V lost 2 bases, J lost 6 bases, and 14 bases lay in between. This CDR3 is built from 14 residues. As DNA, the CDR3 is TGTGCCAGCAGTTTACGGCAGGGTTTGGGCGAGCAGTACTTC. Encoded protein: CASSLRQGLGEQYF. The whole variable domain, filled in from reference TRBV28 and TRBJ2-7, reads DVKVTQSSRYLVKRTGEKVFLECVQDMDHENMFWYRQDPGLGLRLIYFSYDVKMKEKGDIPEGYSVSREKKERFSLILESASTNQTSMYLCASSLRQGLGEQYFGPGTRLTVT.

The J gene is TRBJ1-2, the V gene TRBV11-2; 9 nucleotides line up with TRBD1. Germline V CDR1 and CDR2: SGHAT, FQNNGV. This CDR3 is 13 amino acids long. J lost 7 bases, V lost 4 bases, and 4 bases had no gene match. The CDR3 DNA is TGTGCCAGCAGCTCAAGGGACAGGGCTGGCTACACCTTC. Residues: CASSSRDRAGYTF.

V is TRBV29-1 and J is TRBJ2-7; 9 bases match TRBD2. After removal of 3 bases from V and 1 base from J, the junction contained 7 bases not matched to a gene. CDR1 is SQVTM and CDR2 is ANQGSEA in the germline V gene. The length of the CDR3 is 15 residues. In DNA form, the CDR3 reads TGCAGCGTTGAGAGAGCGGGAGGCGGGTCCTACGAGCAGTACTTC. Protein product: CSVERAGGGSYEQYF.

The chain uses TRBV18 and TRBJ2-7; D is undetermined. The CDR3 covers 14 residues. Trimming stripped 3 bases from V and 3 bases from J, with 12 bases between. The germline V gene has CDR1 KGHSH and CDR2 LQKENI. The CDR3 region is CASSPQSSVYEQYF. Written as DNA, the CDR3 is TGTGCCAGCTCACCCCAATCGTCAGTCTACGAGCAGTACTTC.

This clone was seen a few times. This chain joins TRBV11-2 and TRBJ2-4, with D possibly matching TRBD2 (6 bases). V dropped 5 bases and J dropped 1 base, with 12 bases sitting between them. The CDR3 covers 15 residues. Germline-derived CDR1 and CDR2 are SGHAT and FQNNGV. In DNA form, the CDR3 reads TGTGCCAGCAGCCCTGGAGGGACGGCCAAAAACATTCAGTACTTC. Translation: CASSPGGTAKNIQYF.

In this sample, this clone turned up a few times. The rearrangement uses TRBV6-1 and TRBJ1-1; TRBD1 is a possible D gene (5 bases). The ends were cut back, 7 bases at V and 1 base at J, with 10 bases in the middle. CDR3 length: 13 residues. Per germline, CDR1 MNHNS and CDR2 SASEGT. The CDR3 DNA follows: TGTGCCAGCACTGGGGGGAGGAACACTGAAGCTTTCTTT. Its translation: CASTGGRNTEAFF.

The chain has TRBV7-2 and TRBJ1-1, with TRBD1 matching 7 bases. This CDR3 contains 19 residues. Germline V gene data show CDR1 as SGHTA and CDR2 as FQGNSA. Trimming removed 5 bases from V and 2 bases from J; junction bases left unmatched: 20. CDR3 DNA sequence: TGTGCCAGCAGCCTCTCCCCCGTGACAGGGCAGGGGGGAAACACTGAAGCTTTCTTT. This sequence encodes CASSLSPVTGQGGNTEAFF.

This clone occurred once. The chain couples TRBV6-4 to TRBJ2-1; 11 bases agree with TRBD2. The CDR3 length is 15 residues. Losses at the gene ends were 4 bases for V and 4 bases for J; bases not matched to a gene: 3. The V gene's germline CDR1 is MRHNA and CDR2 SNTAGT. Written as DNA, the CDR3 is TGTGCCAGCAGTGCCGGGACTAGCGGTTACAATGAGCAGTTCTTC. Translated: CASSAGTSGYNEQFF.

This chain links TRBV30 with TRBJ2-2; TRBD2 agrees at 7 bases. The CDR3 spans 15 residues. V was pared by 0 bases and J by 4 bases, with 5 bases of the junction left unmatched. CDR1 and CDR2 (germline): GTSNPN, SVGIG (reference sequence). CDR3 sequence (DNA): TGTGCCTGGAGTGTACAACCTAGCGGCACCGGGGAGCTGTTTTTT. It codes for CAWSVQPSGTGELFF.

This clone showed up just once. The chain employs TRBV5-6 and TRBJ1-2, with 7 bases aligning to TRBD1. CDR1 is SGHDT and CDR2 is YYEEEE in the germline V gene. V shed 5 bases and J 7 bases; nucleotides not matched to a gene: 8. CDR3 length: 13 residues. The DNA of the CDR3 is TGTGCCAGCAGAGAAACAGGGGTGGGTGGCTACACCTTC. Translating gives CASRETGVGGYTF.

The chain has TRBV6-5 and TRBJ2-7; no reliable D call. In germline, CDR1 is MNHEY, CDR2 SVGAGI. The CDR3 loop spans 15 amino acids. V dropped 2 bases and J dropped 5 bases, with 16 bases sitting between them. The CDR3 reads CASSYPGTRTHEQYF. CDR3 in DNA: TGTGCCAGCAGTTACCCGGGTACGAGAACCCACGAGCAGTACTTC.

This sequence joins TRBV5-6 and TRBJ2-1; D tentatively fits TRBD1 or TRBD2 (5 bases each). The CDR3 length is 13 residues. V lost 0 bases, J lost 8 bases, and 9 bases lay in between. Germline V lookup: CDR1 SGHDT, CDR2 YYEEEE. CDR3 coding DNA: TGTGCCAGCAGCTTGGTGAGGGGCGATGAGCAGTTCTTC. This codes for CASSLVRGDEQFF.

CDR3 sequence: CASSPTTGENGYTF. Here the CDR3 DNA reads TGTGCCAGCTCACCTACGACAGGGGAGAATGGCTACACCTTC. The rearrangement uses TRBV18 and TRBJ1-2; 8 positions match TRBD1. Losses at the gene ends were 3 bases for V and 6 bases for J; bases not matched to a gene: 6. The CDR3 contains 14 residues. Germline V gives CDR1 KGHSH, CDR2 LQKENI.

This clone showed up just once. This sequence joins TRBV2 and TRBJ2-1; maybe TRBD2 (5 bases). V was trimmed by 5 bases and J by 9 bases, leaving 20 bases between them. CDR3 length: 15 residues. Per germline, CDR1 SNHLY and CDR2 FYNNEI. CDR3 residues: CASSQRTLRFAEQFF. CDR3 sequence (DNA): TGTGCCAGCAGTCAGCGGACTCTTCGATTCGCTGAGCAGTTCTTC. Based on the CDR3 plus reference TRBV2 and TRBJ2-1, the full variable domain is EPEVTQTPSHQVTQMGQEVILRCVPISNHLYFYWYRQILGQKVEFLVSFYNNEISEKSEIFDDQFSVERPDGSNFTLKIRSTKLEDSAMYFCASSQRTLRFAEQFFGPGTRLTVL.

The chain uses TRBV5-8 and TRBJ1-1; the D is unclear. Germline CDR1 reads SGHTS; CDR2 reads YDEGEE. The CDR3 covers 9 residues. Trimming cost V 3 bases and J 7 bases, with 1 base left between them. The CDR3 DNA reads TGTGCCAGCAGCTATGAAGCTTTCTTT. It translates to CASSYEAFF.